Each of the 28 T cell receptor beta chains below was sequenced from the same sample in a study of blood T cell repertoires in COVID-19. Using immunoSEQ multiplex PCR, the repertoire was profiled, and TCRdb retains in-frame clones only, with some absent. The sample lists about 360,000 clones, approximately 86% seen once, with 3% in the top ten. Sequences were obtained from peripheral blood. These receptors originate from a human donor in a cohort sampled during active COVID-19.

The V and J genes are TRBV4-2 and TRBJ2-7; 14 positions agree with TRBD2. The CDR3 length is 19 residues. V lost 1 base and J lost 4; bases outside the gene matches: 12. Germline lookup yields CDR1 LGHNA and CDR2 YNFKEQ. The CDR3 protein is CASSQASGTSGSLTYEQYF. DNA of the CDR3: TGTGCCAGCAGCCAAGCTTCCGGGACTAGCGGGAGTCTTACTTACGAGCAGTACTTC.

This rearrangement joins TRBV7-8 to TRBJ2-7; possibly TRBD1 for D (6 bases). Per germline, CDR1 SGHVS and CDR2 FQNEAQ. V dropped 5 bases and J dropped 3 bases, with 20 bases sitting between them. This CDR3 is 16 amino acids long. DNA of the CDR3: TGTGCCAGCAGCCTAAACAGGGAACGGGCGTTCTACGAGCAGTACTTC. As protein: CASSLNRERAFYEQYF.

The chain carries TRBV30 and TRBJ2-1; the match to TRBD2 covers 13 bases. The germline V gene has CDR1 GTSNPN and CDR2 SVGIG (reference sequence). The CDR3 contains 14 residues. J gave up 7 bases and V 3 bases, and 3 bases lay outside the gene matches. CDR3 sequence reads: CAWRQGLAGNEQFF. The CDR3 DNA is TGTGCCTGGAGACAGGGACTAGCGGGGAATGAGCAGTTCTTC.

V gene TRBV2 combines with J gene TRBJ2-2, with TRBD2 matching 13 bases. The CDR3 contains 16 residues. Germline V gene lookup returns CDR1 SNHLY and CDR2 FYNNEI. J was trimmed by 5 bases and V by 4 bases; bases with no gene match: 4. The CDR3, as DNA: TGTGCCAGCAGTGTCACTAGCGGGGGGGTTACCGGGGAGCTGTTTTTT. This sequence encodes CASSVTSGGVTGELFF.

Many counts were recorded for this clone. The chain couples TRBV27 to TRBJ2-1; no firm D call. Trimming stripped 4 bases from V and 10 bases from J, with 14 bases between. The CDR3 extends over 13 amino acids. Germline loops: CDR1 MNHEY, CDR2 SMNVEV (reference sequence). This CDR3 reads CASSSPRYEEQFF. CDR3 coding DNA: TGTGCCAGCAGTTCCCCCCGCTACGAAGAGCAGTTCTTC.

This clone has a handful of counts. The chain uses TRBV6-1 and TRBJ1-1; D gene unclear. CDR3 length: 13 amino acids. CDR1 is MNHNS, CDR2 SASEGT, per germline. The V end lost 1 base, the J end lost 0 bases, and 3 bases lay between the germline ends. CDR3 nucleotide sequence: TGTGCCAGCAGTGAAGTAATGAACACTGAAGCTTTCTTT. Protein product: CASSEVMNTEAFF.

The V and J genes are TRBV2 and TRBJ2-3; D remains unclear. The CDR3 consists of 12 residues. V lost 6 bases, J lost 5 bases, and 9 bases lay in between. In germline, CDR1 is SNHLY, CDR2 FYNNEI. The CDR3 sequence: CASRATLDTQYF. CDR3 DNA: TGTGCCAGCAGAGCCACTTTAGATACGCAGTATTTT.

In this sample, this clone turned up a few times. This chain links TRBV6-1 with TRBJ2-1; D is perhaps TRBD1 (5 bases). The V and J ends lost 3 bases and 3 bases respectively, with 6 bases between them. The CDR3 runs to 13 residues. Germline V gene data show CDR1 as MNHNS and CDR2 as SASEGT. In DNA form, the CDR3 reads TGTGCCAGCAGTGATGACAGCTACAATGAGCAGTTCTTC. Translated, it gives CASSDDSYNEQFF.

The V and J genes are TRBV9 and TRBJ2-2; D remains unclear. The length of the CDR3 is 12 residues. Between the trimmed V and J ends, which lost 3 bases and 4 bases, there was a span of 4 bases. Looked up from germline, CDR1 is SGDLS and CDR2 is YYNGEE. The CDR3 nucleotides are TGTGCCAGCAGCGCCTCCACCGGGGAGCTGTTTTTT. Protein sequence: CASSASTGELFF.

This sequence joins TRBV6-1 and TRBJ2-7; no firm D call. The CDR3 runs 14 residues. V lost 2 bases, J lost 7 bases, and 15 bases lay in between. CDR1 and CDR2 from the germline V gene are MNHNS and SASEGT. CDR3 DNA: TGTGCCAGCAGTGAAATCGGGTCTGGGTGGGAGCAGTACTTC. Amino acid sequence: CASSEIGSGWEQYF.

V usage is TRBV9 and J usage is TRBJ1-6, with D uncertain. The CDR3 totals 15 residues. CDR1 is SGDLS, CDR2 YYNGEE, per germline. V lost 3 bases to trimming and J lost 6 bases, with 13 bases between them. CDR3 amino acids: CASSDAGSVNSPLHF. The DNA for the CDR3 is TGTGCCAGCAGCGATGCAGGATCCGTTAATTCACCCCTCCACTTT. Supplemented by reference TRBV9 and TRBJ1-6, the full variable domain reads DSGVTQTPKHLITATGQRVTLRCSPRSGDLSVYWYQQSLDQGLQFLIQYYNGEERAKGNILERFSAQQFPDLHSELNLSSLELGDSALYFCASSDAGSVNSPLHFGNGTRLTVT.

V gene TRBV6-5 combines with J gene TRBJ2-2; TRBD1 agrees at 8 bases. V gave up 6 bases and J gave up 1 base; unmatched junction bases: 4. The CDR3 sequence is 15 residues long. CDR1 and CDR2 (germline): MNHEY, SVGAGI. In DNA form, the CDR3 reads TGTGCCAGCAGACCAACAGGGGGGAACACCGGGGAGCTGTTTTTT. Its protein product is CASRPTGGNTGELFF.

The V and J genes are TRBV10-3 and TRBJ1-2, with TRBD1 as a possible D gene (5 bases). The germline CDR1 and CDR2 sequences are ENHRY and SYGVKD. V was shortened by 3 bases and J by 4 bases, with 15 bases between the two germline ends. The CDR3 contains 15 residues. Here the CDR3 DNA reads TGTGCCATCAGTGAAGGGAGGGGACGGGGCTATGGCTACACCTTC. It encodes CAISEGRGRGYGYTF.

The CDR3 reads CATSTGGNNEQFF. In DNA form, the CDR3 reads TGTGCCACCAGTACGGGAGGGAACAATGAGCAGTTCTTC. V is TRBV24-1 and J is TRBJ2-1; TRBD2 matches at 8 bases. The trim removed 6 bases at V and 5 bases at J, leaving 2 bases unmatched. Germline V gene data show CDR1 as KGHDR and CDR2 as SFDVKD. The CDR3 sequence is 13 residues long.

The V call is TRBV5-5, the J call TRBJ2-1, with D possibly being TRBD2 (6 bases). There are 14 residues in the CDR3. V gave up 6 bases and J gave up 7 bases, with 17 bases separating them. CDR1 is SGHKS and CDR2 is YYEKEE in the germline V gene (reference sequence). CDR3 sequence: CASTPLGGVNEQFF. The CDR3 DNA reads TGTGCCAGCACCCCCCTCGGCGGGGTAAATGAGCAGTTCTTC.

The V gene is TRBV6-6, the J gene TRBJ1-1, with unresolved D. This CDR3 has 15 amino acids. The V end was cut by 6 bases, the J end by 2 bases, with 16 bases between. Germline V gives CDR1 MNHNY, CDR2 SVGAGI (reference sequence). The DNA for the CDR3 is TGTGCCAGCAGCTTTCCGACACAGAGTAACACTGAAGCTTTCTTT. Residues: CASSFPTQSNTEAFF.

The rearrangement joins TRBV7-6 to TRBJ2-5; maybe TRBD2 (5 bases). Trimming shortened V by 2 bases and J by 0 bases, and 16 bases separated the two germline ends. The CDR3 runs 17 residues. The germline CDR1 and CDR2 sequences are SGHVS and FNYEAQ. CDR3 in amino acids: CASSLSAARGYQETQYF. The CDR3, as DNA: TGTGCCAGCAGCTTATCCGCCGCCCGCGGGTACCAAGAGACCCAGTACTTC. Using reference TRBV7-6 and TRBJ2-5 for the parts outside the CDR3, the full variable domain is GAGVSQSPRYKVTKRGQDVALRCDPISGHVSLYWYRQALGQGPEFLTYFNYEAQQDKSGLPNDRFSAERPEGSISTLTIQRTEQRDSAMYRCASSLSAARGYQETQYFGPGTRLLVL.

This clone was observed once. The chain has TRBV28 and TRBJ1-1; tentative D call: TRBD1 (5 bases). There are 16 residues in the CDR3. V was trimmed by 10 bases and J by 5 bases, leaving 26 bases between them. CDR1 MDHEN and CDR2 SYDVKM come from the germline V gene. The CDR3 reads CATKFRLGRGGTEAFF. DNA of the CDR3: TGTGCCACCAAATTTCGACTGGGGCGGGGAGGAACTGAAGCTTTCTTT.

The CDR3 reads CAIRSPRDFQFETQYF. CDR3 nucleotides: TGTGCCATCAGATCCCCCCGGGACTTTCAATTTGAGACCCAGTACTTC. V usage is TRBV10-3 and J usage is TRBJ2-5, with D possibly being TRBD2 (6 bases). Germline V CDR1 and CDR2: ENHRY, SYGVKD. This CDR3 has 16 amino acids. V was pared by 6 bases and J by 5 bases, with 22 bases between.

The table lists this clone with a count of one. This chain links TRBV13 with TRBJ1-2; a possible D gene is TRBD1 (6 bases). Germline V gene lookup returns CDR1 PRHDT and CDR2 FYEKMQ (reference sequence). The CDR3 runs 14 residues. V dropped 0 bases and J dropped 8 bases, with 13 bases sitting between them. CDR3 amino acids: CASSLGLADRGYTF. As DNA, the CDR3 is TGTGCCAGCAGCTTAGGCCTCGCAGACAGGGGCTACACCTTC.

The chain uses TRBV19 and TRBJ1-2; D is uncertain. The CDR3 spans 14 residues. Germline-derived CDR1 and CDR2 are LNHDA and SQIVND (reference sequence). Between the trimmed V and J ends, which lost 0 bases and 4 bases, there was a span of 9 bases. The CDR3 coding sequence is TGTGCCAGTAGTATAGAAGCAGGTCGCTATGGCTACACCTTC. Its translation: CASSIEAGRYGYTF. Full variable domain (remainder filled in from reference TRBV19 and TRBJ1-2): DGGITQSPKYLFRKEGQNVTLSCEQNLNHDAMYWYRQDPGQGLRLIYYSQIVNDFQKGDIAEGYSVSREKKESFPLTVTSAQKNPTAFYLCASSIEAGRYGYTFGSGTRLTVV.

This clone was detected only once. The chain recombines TRBV3-1 (or the pseudogene TRBV3-2) with TRBJ1-6, with D possibly being TRBD1 (6 bases). This CDR3 is built from 15 residues. The germline V and J ends were trimmed by 4 bases and 9 bases, with 16 bases remaining between them. CDR1 is LGHDT, CDR2 YNNKEL, per germline (reference sequence). Written as DNA, the CDR3 is TGTGCCAGCAGCCCACCTACAGGGATCGGTTCACCCCTCCACTTT. It yields the protein CASSPPTGIGSPLHF.

V gene TRBV19 combines with J gene TRBJ1-4; 7 positions match TRBD1. The V gene end was trimmed by 5 bases and the J gene end by 0 bases; junction bases not matched to a gene: 6. CDR3 length: 16 residues. Germline CDR1 LNHDA, CDR2 SQIVND (reference sequence). The CDR3 loop reads CASSPWGQPTNEKLFF. As DNA, the CDR3 is TGTGCCAGTAGTCCCTGGGGACAGCCAACTAATGAAAAACTGTTTTTT. The variable domain in full, completed from reference TRBV19 and TRBJ1-4, reads DGGITQSPKYLFRKEGQNVTLSCEQNLNHDAMYWYRQDPGQGLRLIYYSQIVNDFQKGDIAEGYSVSREKKESFPLTVTSAQKNPTAFYLCASSPWGQPTNEKLFFGSGTQLSVL.

The chain is built from TRBV20-1 and TRBJ2-3; 11 bases map to TRBD2. Per the germline V gene, CDR1 is DFQATT and CDR2 is SNEGSKA (reference sequence). CDR3 length: 15 residues. The V segment lost 3 bases and the J segment 0 bases; nucleotides outside the gene matches: 2. CDR3 protein: CSASRLAGSTDTQYF. The CDR3 DNA reads as TGCAGTGCTAGTAGACTAGCGGGGAGCACAGATACGCAGTATTTT.

The chain joins TRBV2 to TRBJ1-1; possible D gene TRBD1, 6 bases. Germline V gene sequence: CDR1 SNHLY, CDR2 FYNNEI. Trimming shortened V by 5 bases and J by 1 base, and 11 bases separated the two germline ends. The CDR3 covers 14 residues. CDR3 region: CASSLLQGNTEAFF. In DNA, the CDR3 is TGTGCCAGCAGTCTCTTACAGGGGAACACTGAAGCTTTCTTT.

In the case of this clone: This specimen includes other DNA sequences encoding the same CDR3. The chain carries TRBV29-1 and TRBJ1-1; D perhaps matches TRBD1 (5 bases). Looked up from germline, CDR1 is SQVTM and CDR2 is ANQGSEA. Trimming stripped 4 bases from V and 1 base from J, with 7 bases between. CDR3 length equals 12 residues. CDR3 DNA sequence: TGCAGCGTTGGGCAGGGGAACACTGAAGCTTTCTTT. Its protein is CSVGQGNTEAFF.

This clone was detected once. The chain has TRBV2 and TRBJ2-7; 10 bases fit TRBD1. The germline V gene has CDR1 SNHLY and CDR2 FYNNEI. J lost 5 bases, V lost 7 bases, and 5 bases had no gene match. The CDR3 contains 13 residues. This CDR3 is CASIGQGDHEQYF. The DNA of the CDR3 is TGTGCCAGCATAGGACAGGGGGACCACGAGCAGTACTTC.

V gene TRBV6-5 combines with J gene TRBJ1-5, with D tentatively TRBD1 (5 bases). V lost 4 bases to trimming and J lost 0 bases, with 10 bases between them. This CDR3 comprises 15 residues. CDR1 is MNHEY, CDR2 SVGAGI, per germline. The CDR3: CASSLQAYSNQPQHF. The CDR3 DNA is TGTGCCAGCAGTTTACAGGCATATAGCAATCAGCCCCAGCATTTT.